A single sample is the source of the 8 T cell receptor beta chains below, sequenced in a study of T cell repertoires in cytomegalovirus infection. From the reads, TCRdb called clonotypes with MiXCR, one entry per CDR3 protein. This repertoire shows hundreds of thousands of distinct CDR3 sequences, roughly 43% found once; its top ten account for around two fifths. The antigens these receptors bind are not known. The input for sequencing was cultured PBMCs, taken from culture after CMV antigen stimulation. The receptors were sampled from a human donor in good health (CMV status not recorded). Some clones in this sample may be carry-over from other donors' samples.

To note about this clonotype: An end of the junction differs from the germline gene, which may be a read error. The V and J genes are TRBV28 and TRBJ1-5; 7 bases match TRBD1. This CDR3 is 15 amino acids long. CDR1 is MDHEN, CDR2 SYDVKM, per germline. The DNA of the CDR3 is TGTGCCAGCCGTTTTAGGGGACAGAGCAATCAGCCCCAGCATTTT. Protein: CASRFRGQSNQPQHF.

This rearrangement joins TRBV19 to TRBJ1-5; 8 bases agree with TRBD1. Germline loops: CDR1 LNHDA, CDR2 SQIVND (reference sequence). The CDR3 loop spans 16 amino acids. The V and J ends lost 3 bases and 0 bases, in that order; junction bases with no gene match: 4. The CDR3 spells CASSMDRELSNQPQHF. In nucleotides, the CDR3 is TGTGCCAGTAGTATGGACAGGGAGCTTAGCAATCAGCCCCAGCATTTT.

This clonotype was recorded a few times. V is TRBV4-1 and J is TRBJ2-7; 7 nucleotides align to TRBD1. The CDR3 runs 16 residues. The V gene's germline CDR1 is MGHRA and CDR2 YSYEKL. The V gene end was trimmed by 4 bases and the J gene end by 2 bases; junction bases not matched to a gene: 11. CDR3 bases: TGCGCCAGCAGCCCCTCTCCGGGGCAGGGGGCCTACGAGCAGTACTTC. Translation gives CASSPSPGQGAYEQYF.

The chain recombines TRBV7-8 with TRBJ1-3; D is ambiguous. This CDR3 contains 15 residues. Trimming shortened V by 0 bases and J by 4 bases, and 10 bases separated the two germline ends. Germline CDR1 SGHVS, CDR2 FQNEAQ. CDR3 sequence reads: CASSLARVGGNTIYF. The CDR3 DNA follows: TGTGCCAGCAGCTTAGCGCGCGTGGGGGGAAACACCATATATTTT.

This clonotype was found a few times. The chain links TRBV7-9 to TRBJ1-4; D possibly corresponds to TRBD1 (5 bases). V was shortened by 1 base and J by 8 bases, with 11 bases between the two germline ends. The CDR3 loop spans 14 amino acids. CDR1 SEHNR and CDR2 FQNEAQ come from the germline V gene (reference sequence). CDR3 bases: TGTGCCAGCAGCTTAGACAGCGGGGGGGAAAAACTGTTTTTT. Protein: CASSLDSGGEKLFF.

This clonotype was seen at least ten times. The gene calls are TRBV7-2 and TRBJ2-1, with TRBD2 matching over 12 bases. There are 15 residues in the CDR3. J was trimmed by 3 bases and V by 5 bases; bases with no gene match: 2. CDR1 is SGHTA, CDR2 FQGNSA, per germline. The CDR3 DNA sequence: TGTGCCAGCAGCCAACTAGCGGGGGGCTACAATGAGCAGTTCTTC. Translated: CASSQLAGGYNEQFF.

The chain uses TRBV27 and TRBJ1-5; maybe TRBD1 (6 bases). V dropped 5 bases and J dropped 6 bases, with 26 bases sitting between them. This CDR3 contains 18 residues. Germline lookup yields CDR1 MNHEY and CDR2 SMNVEV (reference sequence). In nucleotides, the CDR3 is TGTGCCAGCAGTCCGGGACCTGGACAGCAGCCCTTGGGTCAGCCCCAGCATTTT. Protein sequence: CASSPGPGQQPLGQPQHF.

The chain has TRBV20-1 and TRBJ2-4; no firm D call. V shed 1 base and J shed 0 bases, with 13 bases lying between them. The CDR3 length is 16 residues. CDR1 is DFQATT, CDR2 SNEGSKA, per germline (reference sequence). CDR3 sequence: CSARGSSFGAKNIQYF. CDR3 in DNA: TGCAGTGCTAGAGGGAGCTCCTTCGGAGCCAAAAACATTCAGTACTTC.